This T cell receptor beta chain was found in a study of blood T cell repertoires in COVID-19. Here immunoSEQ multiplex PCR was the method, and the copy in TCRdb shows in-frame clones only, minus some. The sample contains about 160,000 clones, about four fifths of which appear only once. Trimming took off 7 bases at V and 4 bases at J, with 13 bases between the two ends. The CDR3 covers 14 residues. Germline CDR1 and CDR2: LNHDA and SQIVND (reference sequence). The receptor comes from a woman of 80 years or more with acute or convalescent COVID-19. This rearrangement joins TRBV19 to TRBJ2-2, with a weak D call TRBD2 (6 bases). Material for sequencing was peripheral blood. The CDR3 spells CASIRGTATGELFF. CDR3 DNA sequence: TGTGCCAGTATTCGCGGGACGGCCACCGGGGAGCTGTTTTTT.